Listed below are T cell receptor beta chains from one sample, sequenced in a study of T cells after posttransplantation cyclophosphamide. Profiled with immunoSEQ multiplex PCR; TCRdb holds only in-frame clones, not every one. The repertoire holds tens of thousands of clones, with around nine tenths as singletons. The material sequenced was PBMCs. These receptors were collected from a woman between 45 and 60 years old in good health and a related stem cell transplant donor. The CDR3 runs from the conserved cysteine through the conserved F or W. The order of the fields is clone size, V gene, J gene, D gene, CDR3 DNA, CDR3 protein. A D gene is named only where the DNA matches it firmly. Only part of the rows carry a size: once, few, many, or a class if the clone is expanded.

once	TRBV5-1	TRBJ2-7	TRBD1	TGCGCCAGCAGCTTGGCCATGGGACAGGCCTACGAGCAGTACTTC	CASSLAMGQAYEQYF
-	TRBV7-3	TRBJ1-2	TRBD1	TGTGCCAGCAGCTTAACTCGGACAGGGGGATATGGCTACACCTTC	CASSLTRTGGYGYTF
-	TRBV6-1	TRBJ2-7	TRBD2	TGTGCCAGCAGTGTGAGGACTAGCGGGATAATGGCGGTCGAGCAGTACTTC	CASSVRTSGIMAVEQYF
-	TRBV5-6	TRBJ1-1	TRBD1	TGTGCCAGCAGCTTTTTGAACAGGGGAGGCACTGAAGCTTTCTTT	CASSFLNRGGTEAFF
-	TRBV6-5	TRBJ2-1	-	TGTGCCAGCAGTTACTCGACCGGGGGAGGACCATCTGAGCAGTTCTTC	CASSYSTGGGPSEQFF
-	TRBV6-1	TRBJ2-5	-	TGTGCCAGCAGTGAAGGGGTGCGGGACCAAGAGACCCAGTACTTC	CASSEGVRDQETQYF
-	TRBV10-1	TRBJ2-7	-	TGCGCCAGCAAAGCCGCGGGAAGCTCCTACGAGCAGTACTTC	CASKAAGSSYEQYF
-	TRBV7-9	TRBJ1-2	TRBD1	TGTGCCAGCAGCTTCCGGGACAGGGGCTATGGCTACACCTTC	CASSFRDRGYGYTF
once	TRBV15	TRBJ2-5	TRBD2	TGTGCCACCGTAGCGGGGGGCCAAGAGACCCAGTACTTC	CATVAGGQETQYF
-	TRBV7-7	TRBJ2-1	-	TGTGCTAGCAGCCAAGCAGTAGCCCGCTCCTACAATGAGCAGTTCTTC	CASSQAVARSYNEQFF
-	TRBV5-1	TRBJ2-5	-	TGCGCCAGCAGCTTGGGTCGGGGTGCGGAGACCCAGTACTTC	CASSLGRGAETQYF
-	TRBV5-1	TRBJ1-3	TRBD1	TGCGCCAGCACCCGGACAGGGTCGAGCTCTGGAAACACCATATATTTT	CASTRTGSSSGNTIYF
-	TRBV5-5	TRBJ2-7	-	TGTGCCAGCGCCCCGGGGATCTACGAGCAGTACTTC	CASAPGIYEQYF
-	TRBV25-1	TRBJ1-1	-	TGTGCCAGCAGGACGACCCAGGATCTCGGAACTGAAGCTTTCTTT	CASRTTQDLGTEAFF
once	TRBV18	TRBJ2-3	-	TGTGCCAGCTCACCAACTTCGGATACGCAGTATTTT	CASSPTSDTQYF
-	TRBV15	TRBJ1-6	-	TGTGCCACCAGCAGAGATCGGCGGCAGAATAATTCCCCCCTCCACTTT	CATSRDRRQNNSPLHF
-	TRBV7-9	TRBJ1-3	-	TGTGCCAGCAGAGAGGGGGCTGGAAACACCATATATTTT	CASREGAGNTIYF
-	TRBV6-1	TRBJ1-2	TRBD1	TGTGCCAGCAGTGAAGAGACAGGGGTAAGGGGCTACACCTTC	CASSEETGVRGYTF
-	TRBV5-6	TRBJ2-3	-	TGTGCCAGCAGTAGGGGGGGCCCAGATACGCAGTATTTT	CASSRGGPDTQYF
-	TRBV4-1	TRBJ2-7	TRBD1	TGCGCCAGCAGCCAGGCCGGGACAGGGTCATACGAGCAGTACTTC	CASSQAGTGSYEQYF
few	TRBV7-6	TRBJ2-3	-	TGTGCCAGCAGCTCCCGAGAAGCGATTACGCAGTATTTT	CASSSREAITQYF
-	TRBV19	TRBJ1-5	-	TGTGCCAGTGGAGGTTCGAATCAGCCCCAGCATTTT	CASGGSNQPQHF
-	TRBV2	TRBJ2-5	TRBD1	TGTGCCAGCACCAGGGGGCAGGAGACCCAGTACTTC	CASTRGQETQYF
-	TRBV18	TRBJ1-1	-	TGTGCCAGCTCACCCCCGGGGGGCGAGGGCACTGAAGCTTTCTTT	CASSPPGGEGTEAFF
-	TRBV28	TRBJ1-3	-	TGTGCCAGTTTCGTAAACTCTGGAAACACCATATATTTT	CASFVNSGNTIYF
-	TRBV19	TRBJ1-2	-	TGTGCCAGTACAATTGGGGGGGCCCAACACCCCTATGGCTACACCTTC	CASTIGGAQHPYGYTF
once	TRBV19	TRBJ2-5	TRBD2	TGTGCCAGTAGGCGGGGAGGGCCGGGGGAGACCCAGTACTTC	CASRRGGPGETQYF